A selection of T cell receptor beta chains follows, all from one sample in a study of T cell changes during pregnancy in multiple sclerosis. Repertoires were generated with immunoSEQ multiplex PCR, while TCRdb's copy carries only in-frame clones and drops some. The sample gives about 68,000 clones, 75% to 95% of which show up once; around 0.89% is in the top ten. The input for sequencing was peripheral blood, taken in the second trimester of pregnancy. Source of these receptors: a female donor with multiple sclerosis, enrolled in a pregnancy study. Both conserved end residues are part of each CDR3. A D gene is named only where the DNA matches it firmly. The size of a clone is reported for some rows only, either as once, few or many, or as a class for expanded clones.

CDR3 length: 17
clone size: -
V gene: TRBV11-3
D gene: TRBD2
J gene: TRBJ2-3
CDR3 protein: CASSPGLAGAWSDTQYF
CDR3 DNA: TGTGCCAGCAGCCCGGGACTAGCGGGGGCCTGGTCGGATACGCAGTATTTT

CDR3 length: 16
clone size: once
V gene: TRBV19
D gene: TRBD2
J gene: TRBJ2-2
CDR3 protein: CASSIVAAGSTGELFF
CDR3 DNA: TGTGCCAGTAGTATAGTGGCAGCGGGAAGCACCGGGGAGCTGTTTTTT

CDR3 length: 11
clone size: -
V gene: TRBV20-1
D gene: -
J gene: TRBJ2-5
CDR3 protein: CSASGGETQYF
CDR3 DNA: TGCAGTGCTAGCGGCGGGGAGACCCAGTACTTC

CDR3 length: 14
clone size: -
V gene: TRBV5-4
D gene: TRBD1
J gene: TRBJ1-4
CDR3 protein: CASSSGAGGEKLFF
CDR3 DNA: TGTGCCAGCAGCTCGGGAGCAGGGGGCGAAAAACTGTTTTTT

CDR3 length: 13
clone size: -
V gene: TRBV29-1
D gene: -
J gene: TRBJ1-5
CDR3 protein: CSVLQGRNQPQHF
CDR3 DNA: TGCAGCGTTTTACAGGGTCGCAATCAGCCCCAGCATTTT

CDR3 length: 16
clone size: -
V gene: TRBV5-4
D gene: TRBD1
J gene: TRBJ1-1
CDR3 protein: CASSGGTGDRGTEAFF
CDR3 DNA: TGTGCCAGCAGCGGAGGGACAGGTGACCGGGGCACTGAAGCTTTCTTT

CDR3 length: 15
clone size: -
V gene: TRBV18
D gene: TRBD1
J gene: TRBJ1-6
CDR3 protein: CASSRDRSYNSPLHF
CDR3 DNA: TGTGCCAGCTCACGGGACAGATCTTATAATTCACCCCTCCACTTT

CDR3 length: 16
clone size: -
V gene: TRBV6-5
D gene: -
J gene: TRBJ1-3
CDR3 protein: CASSYVGRGSGNTIYF
CDR3 DNA: TGTGCCAGCAGTTACGTTGGACGGGGCTCTGGAAACACCATATATTTT

CDR3 length: 12
clone size: -
V gene: TRBV2
D gene: -
J gene: TRBJ2-7
CDR3 protein: CASTAGSYEQYF
CDR3 DNA: TGTGCCAGCACGGCGGGCTCCTACGAGCAGTACTTC

CDR3 length: 16
clone size: once
V gene: TRBV7-9
D gene: -
J gene: TRBJ1-1
CDR3 protein: CASSPRDFGRGAEAFF
CDR3 DNA: TGTGCCAGCAGCCCCCGGGATTTCGGCCGGGGGGCTGAAGCTTTCTTT

CDR3 length: 16
clone size: -
V gene: TRBV7-2
D gene: TRBD2
J gene: TRBJ2-5
CDR3 protein: CASSSGLAGYLETQYF
CDR3 DNA: TGTGCCAGCAGCTCAGGACTAGCGGGTTATCTGGAGACCCAGTACTTC

CDR3 length: 16
clone size: -
V gene: TRBV6-5
D gene: -
J gene: TRBJ1-5
CDR3 protein: CASSSSTTGGGQPQHF
CDR3 DNA: -

CDR3 length: 17
clone size: -
V gene: TRBV27
D gene: -
J gene: TRBJ2-1
CDR3 protein: CASSLRQVFSSYNEQFF
CDR3 DNA: TGTGCCAGCAGTTTAAGACAGGTTTTTAGCTCCTACAATGAGCAGTTCTTC

CDR3 length: 16
clone size: -
V gene: TRBV9
D gene: TRBD2
J gene: TRBJ2-3
CDR3 protein: CASSVESGGASNTQYF
CDR3 DNA: TGTGCCAGCAGCGTAGAAAGCGGGGGGGCCTCAAATACGCAGTATTTT

CDR3 length: 14
clone size: -
V gene: TRBV2
D gene: TRBD1
J gene: TRBJ2-7
CDR3 protein: CASTRQGAVHEQYF
CDR3 DNA: TGTGCCAGCACCAGACAGGGGGCAGTCCACGAGCAGTACTTC

CDR3 length: 14
clone size: -
V gene: TRBV29-1
D gene: TRBD2
J gene: TRBJ2-7
CDR3 protein: CSVEVAGGSYEQYF
CDR3 DNA: TGCAGCGTTGAAGTCGCGGGGGGCTCCTACGAGCAGTACTTC

CDR3 length: 14
clone size: -
V gene: TRBV10-2
D gene: -
J gene: TRBJ1-1
CDR3 protein: CASSESSGVAEAFF
CDR3 DNA: TGCGCCAGCAGTGAGTCTTCAGGGGTGGCTGAAGCTTTCTTT

CDR3 length: 19
clone size: -
V gene: TRBV4-3
D gene: TRBD2
J gene: TRBJ2-7
CDR3 protein: CASSQWIKRGASSSYEQYF
CDR3 DNA: TGCGCCAGCAGCCAATGGATTAAGCGGGGGGCTTCAAGCTCCTACGAGCAGTACTTC

CDR3 length: 13
clone size: -
V gene: TRBV7-8
D gene: -
J gene: TRBJ1-1
CDR3 protein: CASSADRNTEAFF
CDR3 DNA: TGTGCCAGCAGCGCGGACAGGAACACTGAAGCTTTCTTT

CDR3 length: 16
clone size: -
V gene: TRBV19
D gene: -
J gene: TRBJ2-2
CDR3 protein: CASSATPMGHTGELFF
CDR3 DNA: TGTGCCAGTAGTGCCACCCCCATGGGGCACACCGGGGAGCTGTTTTTT

CDR3 length: 14
clone size: -
V gene: TRBV4-2
D gene: -
J gene: TRBJ1-2
CDR3 protein: CASSQDPQDYGYTF
CDR3 DNA: TGTGCCAGCAGCCAAGATCCACAGGACTATGGCTACACCTTC

CDR3 length: 18
clone size: -
V gene: TRBV15
D gene: -
J gene: TRBJ2-7
CDR3 protein: CATTPIGKTDFISYEQYF
CDR3 DNA: TGTGCCACCACCCCAATCGGAAAGACAGACTTTATCTCCTACGAGCAGTACTTC

CDR3 length: 14
clone size: -
V gene: TRBV5-1
D gene: -
J gene: TRBJ2-7
CDR3 protein: CASSLGGDSYEQYF
CDR3 DNA: TGCGCCAGCAGCTTGGGGGGGGACAGCTACGAGCAGTACTTC

CDR3 length: 14
clone size: -
V gene: TRBV5-6
D gene: TRBD1
J gene: TRBJ1-4
CDR3 protein: CASSLGTANEKLFF
CDR3 DNA: TGTGCCAGCAGCTTAGGGACAGCTAATGAAAAACTGTTTTTT

CDR3 length: 14
clone size: once
V gene: TRBV9
D gene: -
J gene: TRBJ1-2
CDR3 protein: CASSEAGTNYGYTF
CDR3 DNA: TGTGCCAGCAGCGAGGCAGGGACTAACTATGGCTACACCTTC

CDR3 length: 16
clone size: -
V gene: TRBV7-9
D gene: TRBD1
J gene: TRBJ1-3
CDR3 protein: CASSPRDRLSGNTIYF
CDR3 DNA: TGTGCCAGCAGCCCAAGGGACAGGCTCTCTGGAAACACCATATATTTT